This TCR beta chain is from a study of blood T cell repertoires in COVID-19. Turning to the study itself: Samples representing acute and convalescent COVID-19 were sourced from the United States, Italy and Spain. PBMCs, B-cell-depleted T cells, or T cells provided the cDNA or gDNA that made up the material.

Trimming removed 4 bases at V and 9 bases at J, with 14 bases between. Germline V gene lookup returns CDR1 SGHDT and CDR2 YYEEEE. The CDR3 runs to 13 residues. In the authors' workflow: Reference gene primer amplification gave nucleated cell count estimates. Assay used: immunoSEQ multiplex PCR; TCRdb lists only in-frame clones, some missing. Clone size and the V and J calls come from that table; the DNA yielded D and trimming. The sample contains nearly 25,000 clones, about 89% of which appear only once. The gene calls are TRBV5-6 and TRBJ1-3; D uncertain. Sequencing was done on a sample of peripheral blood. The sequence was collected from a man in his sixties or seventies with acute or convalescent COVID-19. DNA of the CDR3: TGTGCCAGCAGCCCCGACGGGGTTGGCACCATATATTTT. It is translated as CASSPDGVGTIYF.